This TCR beta chain was retrieved from a study of OX40 agonist ivuxolimab in advanced cancers. This CDR3 region has 11 residues. Germline V gene sequence: CDR1 SEHNR, CDR2 FQNEAQ (reference sequence). V was trimmed by 5 bases and J by 9 bases, leaving 11 bases between them. This table comes from immunoSEQ multiplex PCR, and its TCRdb copy is limited to in-frame clones, with some not included. Of around 76,000 clones in the sample, roughly 90% were seen once. The chain joins TRBV7-9 to TRBJ2-7, with D possibly TRBD1 on 5 matching bases. The TCR originated in an adult with an advanced solid tumor such as melanoma, head and neck, liver or kidney cancer. The sample was CD4+ or CD8+ T cells sorted from blood, taken in a trial of the OX40 agonist ivuxolimab. CDR3 sequence reads: CASSLGHVQYF. The CDR3 region has the DNA TGTGCCAGCAGCCTCGGACATGTGCAGTACTTC.